These 25 T cell receptor beta chains were sequenced from one sample in a study of patients and donors after allogeneic stem cell transplantation. In TCRdb, the RT-PCR reads were re-called with MiXCR into one record per CDR3 protein. The sample holds about 200,000 distinct CDR3 sequences, around 41% seen once. Material: blood, either unsorted or a sorted T cell fraction (not recorded which). All receptors come from a human donor who was either an allogeneic HSCT recipient or a stem cell or donor lymphocyte infusion donor (not recorded which). It is not recorded whose cells these are; they may come from a transplant donor.

This chain links TRBV20-1 with TRBJ2-1; 12 bases map to TRBD2. From germline, CDR1 is DFQATT and CDR2 SNEGSKA (reference sequence). Trimming at V came to 6 bases and at J to 3 bases, leaving 6 bases not matched to a gene. This CDR3 region has 15 residues. CDR3 amino acids: CSAMGLAGFYNEQFF. The CDR3 nucleotides read TGCAGTGCGATGGGACTAGCGGGTTTCTACAATGAGCAGTTCTTC.

This clonotype was seen a few times. The chain links TRBV6-6 to TRBJ1-2; TRBD1 is a possible D gene (6 bases). The V gene lost 10 bases and the J gene lost 2 bases, with 14 bases spanning the gap. This CDR3 region has 13 residues. Looked up from germline, CDR1 is MNHNY and CDR2 is SVGAGI (reference sequence). CDR3 in DNA: TGTGCCATAGGGGGGGACGGGAACTATGGCTACACCTTC. Encoded protein: CAIGGDGNYGYTF.

This clonotype was seen only a few times. This chain uses TRBV12-3 or TRBV12-4 with TRBJ1-6; 7 bases line up with TRBD1. The CDR3 loop spans 15 amino acids. Trimming cost V 8 bases and J 6 bases; bases outside gene matches: 10. CDR3 region: CASGLRQGGNSPLHF. As DNA, the CDR3 is TGTGCCAGCGGGTTAAGACAGGGAGGTAATTCACCCCTCCACTTT.

This clonotype was seen ten or more times. This chain connects TRBV10-3 to TRBJ1-2, with 9 bases identical to TRBD1. Germline loops: CDR1 ENHRY, CDR2 SYGVKD. J gave up 7 bases and V 3 bases, and 9 bases lay outside the gene matches. CDR3 length equals 15 residues. CDR3 in amino acids: CAISDVQGAGRGYTF. Here the CDR3 DNA reads TGTGCCATCAGTGACGTACAGGGGGCGGGACGTGGCTACACCTTC.

The chain recombines TRBV30 with TRBJ1-1, with D unresolved. The CDR3 is made up of 11 amino acids. The ends were cut back, 0 bases at V and 7 bases at J, with 6 bases in the middle. Germline V gives CDR1 GTSNPN, CDR2 SVGIG (reference sequence). The CDR3 here is CAWSVGIEAFF. The CDR3 DNA reads as TGTGCCTGGAGTGTAGGGATTGAAGCTTTCTTT.

The chain carries TRBV12-3 or TRBV12-4 and TRBJ2-2, with D hard to call. The ends were cut back, 7 bases at V and 0 bases at J, with 9 bases in the middle. The CDR3 consists of 14 residues. CDR3 amino acids: CASNWEPNTGELFF. The CDR3 nucleotides read TGTGCCAGCAATTGGGAACCGAACACCGGGGAGCTGTTTTTT.

This clonotype has just a few counts. The CDR3 DNA reads TGCGCCAGCAGCTTGGTCCAGGGTGATGGCTACACCTTC. Its translation: CASSLVQGDGYTF. The chain joins TRBV5-1 to TRBJ1-2, with TRBD1 as a possible D gene (5 bases). The CDR3 runs 13 residues. From germline, CDR1 is SGHRS and CDR2 YFSETQ. The V gene lost 0 bases and the J gene lost 6 bases, with 9 bases spanning the gap.

This clonotype was counted only a few times. The J gene is TRBJ1-1, the V gene TRBV6-1; 7 nucleotides align to TRBD1. This CDR3 is 13 amino acids long. Germline V gene sequence: CDR1 MNHNS, CDR2 SASEGT. J was trimmed by 0 bases and V by 8 bases; bases with no gene match: 3. The CDR3 spells CASQGQLNTEAFF. The CDR3 bases are TGTGCCAGCCAGGGACAGCTGAACACTGAAGCTTTCTTT.

There are a few counts of this clonotype. The chain's CDR3 is CASSYMGAGPQHF. The CDR3 DNA sequence: TGTGCCAGCAGTTACATGGGTGCAGGACCCCAGCATTTT. The chain uses TRBV28 and TRBJ1-5; D is unresolved. CDR3 length: 13 amino acids. The germline V gene encodes CDR1 MDHEN and CDR2 SYDVKM. Between the trimmed V and J ends, which lost 4 bases and 10 bases, there was a span of 14 bases.

The CDR3 is CASSLGGGAYSDTQYF. The DNA for the CDR3 is TGTGCCAGCAGCTTAGGAGGGGGCGCCTATTCGGATACGCAGTATTTT. This rearrangement joins TRBV11-1 to TRBJ2-3; 7 nucleotides align to TRBD1. V lost 1 base and J lost 6; bases outside the gene matches: 10. Germline V gives CDR1 SGHAT, CDR2 FQDESV (reference sequence). This CDR3 comprises 16 residues.

This chain connects TRBV6-6 to TRBJ2-4, with 8 bases identical to TRBD2. Germline trimming cut 5 bases from V and 3 bases from J; bases unmatched to any gene: 6. CDR3 length: 15 residues. Germline CDR1 reads MNHNY; CDR2 reads SVGAGI (reference sequence). The CDR3 loop is CASSNGGDVKNIQYF. The CDR3 DNA is TGTGCCAGCAGTAACGGGGGGGACGTCAAAAACATTCAGTACTTC.

This chain links TRBV7-9 with TRBJ2-2; D is unclear. Per germline, CDR1 SEHNR and CDR2 FQNEAQ (reference sequence). This CDR3 spans 14 amino acids. Trimming left V 6 bases short and J 1 base short, with 9 bases between. The CDR3 sequence: CASRLTENTGELFF. CDR3 nucleotides: TGTGCCAGCAGATTGACGGAGAACACCGGGGAGCTGTTTTTT.

Note on this clonotype: A junction boundary mismatches the germline segment, possibly from a read error. This chain connects TRBV10-2 to TRBJ1-2, with 8 bases fitting TRBD1. Germline values: CDR1 WSHSY, CDR2 SAAADI. This CDR3 is built from 13 residues. The CDR3 protein is CASSLGQGADINF. The CDR3 bases are TGCGCCAGCAGCCTAGGACAGGGCGCCGATATAAACTTC.

This clonotype turned up a few times. The rearrangement joins TRBV6-2 or TRBV6-3 to TRBJ1-5; possibly TRBD1 for D (5 bases). The CDR3 has 16 residues. Trimming removed 7 bases at V and 3 bases at J, with 19 bases between. The germline gives CDR1 MNHEY, CDR2 SVGEGT. The CDR3 here is CASTTGWGFFNQPQHF. The CDR3 coding sequence is TGTGCCAGCACCACAGGTTGGGGGTTCTTCAATCAGCCCCAGCATTTT.

The table lists this clonotype with a few counts. V gene TRBV20-1 combines with J gene TRBJ1-2, with D possibly TRBD1 on 6 matching bases. Germline-derived CDR1 and CDR2 are DFQATT and SNEGSKA (reference sequence). V was pared by 0 bases and J by 4 bases, with 12 bases between. This CDR3 has 14 amino acids. This CDR3 reads CSARDHRAGYGYTF. CDR3 DNA: TGCAGTGCTAGAGATCACAGGGCAGGCTATGGCTACACCTTC.

The V gene is TRBV28, the J gene TRBJ2-6, with 7 bases aligning to TRBD1. This CDR3 is 15 amino acids long. Germline V CDR1 and CDR2: MDHEN, SYDVKM. With 6 bases clipped from V and 2 bases from J, the junction kept 4 bases outside the gene matches. The CDR3 DNA is TGTGCCAGCAGGACAGGGACAGCTGGGGCCAACGTCCTGACTTTC. It specifies CASRTGTAGANVLTF.

This clonotype occurred a few times. The J gene is TRBJ1-1, the V gene TRBV7-2, with D possibly matching TRBD1 (5 bases). V lost 3 bases to trimming and J lost 3 bases, with 11 bases between them. This CDR3 is 14 amino acids long. Germline CDR1 and CDR2: SGHTA and FQGNSA. The CDR3 spells CASSFPRTYTEAFF. In DNA, the CDR3 is TGTGCCAGCAGCTTCCCCCGGACATACACTGAAGCTTTCTTT. Based on the CDR3 plus reference TRBV7-2 and TRBJ1-1, the full variable domain is GAGVSQSPSNKVTEKGKDVELRCDPISGHTALYWYRQSLGQGLEFLIYFQGNSAPDKSGLPSDRFSAERTGGSVSTLTIQRTQQEDSAVYLCASSFPRTYTEAFFGQGTRLTVV.

The genes are TRBV27 and TRBJ2-5; D unclear. The CDR3 has 11 amino acids. Trimming cost V 7 bases and J 7 bases, with 10 bases left between them. Germline CDR1 reads MNHEY; CDR2 reads SMNVEV (reference sequence). CDR3 sequence: CASMGPTTQYF. The CDR3 nucleotides are TGTGCCAGCATGGGCCCTACGACCCAGTACTTC.

The chain recombines TRBV6-5 with TRBJ1-2; weak D call: TRBD1 (6 bases). This CDR3 is 14 amino acids long. Trimming removed 5 bases from V and 3 bases from J, with 13 bases in between. Germline V lookup: CDR1 MNHEY, CDR2 SVGAGI. The CDR3, as DNA: TGTGCCAGCAGTCCTTACAGGGATGACTATGGCTACACCTTC. It codes for CASSPYRDDYGYTF.

The rearrangement links TRBV3-1 to TRBJ2-5, with TRBD1 as a possible D gene (6 bases). CDR1 LGHDT and CDR2 YNNKEL come from the germline V gene (reference sequence). Trimming cost V 6 bases and J 0 bases, with 17 bases left between them. The CDR3 has 16 amino acids. CDR3 nucleotide sequence: TGTGCCAGCAGTCCTCGACAGGAAACGTACCAAGAGACCCAGTACTTC. Translated: CASSPRQETYQETQYF.

In DNA form, the CDR3 reads TGTGCCAGCAGGGAGTCGAACACTGAAGCTTTCTTT. Translating gives CASRESNTEAFF. The V and J genes are TRBV25-1 and TRBJ1-1; D gene ambiguous. The CDR3 covers 12 residues. With 6 bases removed from V and 1 base from J, the gap between germline ends came to 6 bases. Germline V lookup: CDR1 MGHDK, CDR2 SYGVNS.

V is TRBV27 and J is TRBJ2-7; weak D call: TRBD1 (6 bases). Deletions cut 2 bases from V and 0 bases from J, with 11 bases between. The germline V gene encodes CDR1 MNHEY and CDR2 SMNVEV (reference sequence). The CDR3 has 15 residues. In nucleotides, the CDR3 is TGTGCCAGCAGTTTAGTGACAGGCGCCTCCTACGAGCAGTACTTC. Translation: CASSLVTGASYEQYF.

This clonotype appeared a few times. The gene calls are TRBV20-1 and TRBJ1-1; possible D gene TRBD1, 5 bases. From germline, CDR1 is DFQATT and CDR2 SNEGSKA (reference sequence). Trimming removed 4 bases from V and 3 bases from J, with 15 bases in between. The CDR3 is 14 residues long. The DNA for the CDR3 is TGCAGTGCTAAAGCCCCCCCGGGGGACACTGAAGCTTTCTTT. Protein sequence: CSAKAPPGDTEAFF.

The gene calls are TRBV6-2 or TRBV6-3 and TRBJ2-2; D gene unclear. Germline values: CDR1 MNHEY, CDR2 SVGEGT. This CDR3 contains 14 residues. Trimming left V 9 bases short and J 0 bases short, with 11 bases between. The CDR3 reads CASKRTTNTGELFF. CDR3 nucleotides: TGTGCCAGTAAAAGGACGACGAACACCGGGGAGCTGTTTTTT.

This chain joins TRBV11-2 and TRBJ2-5; D is perhaps TRBD1 or TRBD2 (6 bases each). CDR3 length: 13 residues. Trimming cost V 5 bases and J 6 bases, with 13 bases left between them. CDR1 is SGHAT, CDR2 FQNNGV, per germline. The CDR3 is CASSPRRGKTQYF. CDR3 nucleotides: TGTGCCAGCAGCCCTCGGAGGGGGAAGACCCAGTACTTC.